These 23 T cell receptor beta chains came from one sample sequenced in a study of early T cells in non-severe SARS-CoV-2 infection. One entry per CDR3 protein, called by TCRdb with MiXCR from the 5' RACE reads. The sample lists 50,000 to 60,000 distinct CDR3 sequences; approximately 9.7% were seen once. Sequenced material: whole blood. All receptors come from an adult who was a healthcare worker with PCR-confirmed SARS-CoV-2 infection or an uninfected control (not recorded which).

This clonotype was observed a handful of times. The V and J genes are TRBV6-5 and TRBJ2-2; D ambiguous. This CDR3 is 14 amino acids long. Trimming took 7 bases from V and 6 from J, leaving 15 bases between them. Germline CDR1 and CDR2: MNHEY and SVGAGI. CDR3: CASKHPQLPGELFF. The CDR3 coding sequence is TGTGCCAGCAAACATCCCCAGCTTCCCGGGGAGCTGTTTTTT.

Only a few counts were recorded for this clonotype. The CDR3 coding sequence is TGCAGCGCAAACGGACAGGGGCGCACAGATACGCAGTATTTT. This encodes CSANGQGRTDTQYF. The rearrangement links TRBV29-1 to TRBJ2-3; 9 positions match TRBD1. This CDR3 is 14 amino acids long. Germline V gives CDR1 SQVTM, CDR2 ANQGSEA. The V gene end was trimmed by 7 bases and the J gene end by 1 base; junction bases not matched to a gene: 6.

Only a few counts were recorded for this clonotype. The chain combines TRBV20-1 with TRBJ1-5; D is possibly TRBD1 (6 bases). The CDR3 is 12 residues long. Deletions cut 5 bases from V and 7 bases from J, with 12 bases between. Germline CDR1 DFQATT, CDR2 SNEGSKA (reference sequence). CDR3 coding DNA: TGCAGTGCTTCCTTGGGGGGCCAGCCCCAGCATTTT. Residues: CSASLGGQPQHF.

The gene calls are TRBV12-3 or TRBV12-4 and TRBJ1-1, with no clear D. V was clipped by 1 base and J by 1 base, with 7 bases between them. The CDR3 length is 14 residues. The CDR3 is CASSLGHSNTEAFF. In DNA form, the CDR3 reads TGTGCCAGCAGTTTAGGACATTCGAACACTGAAGCTTTCTTT.

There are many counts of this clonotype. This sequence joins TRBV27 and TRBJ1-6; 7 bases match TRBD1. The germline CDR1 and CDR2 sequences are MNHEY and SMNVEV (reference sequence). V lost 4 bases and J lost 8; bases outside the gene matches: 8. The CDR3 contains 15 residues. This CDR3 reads CASSWGGTDDSPLHF. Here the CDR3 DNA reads TGTGCCAGCAGTTGGGGGGGGACAGACGATTCACCCCTCCACTTT.

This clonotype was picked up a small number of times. CDR3 protein: CSGGGNTEAFF. DNA of the CDR3: TGCAGCGGGGGAGGGAACACTGAAGCTTTCTTT. The chain uses TRBV29-1 and TRBJ1-1; D gene ambiguous. Germline V gene sequence: CDR1 SQVTM, CDR2 ANQGSEA. V lost 7 bases to trimming and J lost 1 base, with 7 bases between them. The CDR3 loop spans 11 amino acids.

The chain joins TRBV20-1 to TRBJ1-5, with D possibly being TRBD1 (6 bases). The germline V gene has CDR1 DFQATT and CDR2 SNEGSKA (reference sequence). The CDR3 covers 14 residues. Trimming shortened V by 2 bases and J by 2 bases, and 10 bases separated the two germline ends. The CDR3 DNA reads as TGCAGTGCTAGATCAGGGGCGGGCAATCAGCCCCAGCATTTT. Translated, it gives CSARSGAGNQPQHF.

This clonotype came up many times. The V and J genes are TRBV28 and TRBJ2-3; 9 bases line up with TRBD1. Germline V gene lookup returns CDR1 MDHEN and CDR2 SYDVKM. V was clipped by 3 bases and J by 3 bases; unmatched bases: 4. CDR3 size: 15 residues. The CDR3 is CASSFVDRGTDTQYF. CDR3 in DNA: TGTGCCAGCAGTTTCGTGGACAGGGGAACAGATACGCAGTATTTT.

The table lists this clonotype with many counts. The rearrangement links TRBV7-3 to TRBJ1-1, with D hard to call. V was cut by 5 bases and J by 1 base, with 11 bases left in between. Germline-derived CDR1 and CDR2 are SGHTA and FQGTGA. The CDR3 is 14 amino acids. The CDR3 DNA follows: TGTGCCAGCAGCCCAGGACCGCCGAACACTGAAGCTTTCTTT. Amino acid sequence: CASSPGPPNTEAFF. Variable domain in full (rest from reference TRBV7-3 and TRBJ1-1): GAGVSQTPSNKVTEKGKYVELRCDPISGHTALYWYRQSLGQGPEFLIYFQGTGAADDSGLPNDRFFAVRPEGSVSTLKIQRTERGDSAVYLCASSPGPPNTEAFFGQGTRLTVV.

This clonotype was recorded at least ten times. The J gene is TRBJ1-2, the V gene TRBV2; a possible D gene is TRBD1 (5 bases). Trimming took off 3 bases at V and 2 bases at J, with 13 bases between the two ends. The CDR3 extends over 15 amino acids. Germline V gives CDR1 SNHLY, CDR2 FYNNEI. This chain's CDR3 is CASSEVLRGNYGYTF. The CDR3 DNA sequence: TGTGCCAGCAGTGAGGTGTTACGGGGGAACTATGGCTACACCTTC.

CDR3 in amino acids: CASSLMRQPQHF. The CDR3 DNA is TGTGCCAGCAGCTTGATGAGACAGCCCCAGCATTTT. The rearrangement joins TRBV7-2 to TRBJ1-5; D gene unclear. The germline V gene has CDR1 SGHTA and CDR2 FQGNSA. Trimming stripped 3 bases from V and 7 bases from J, with 7 bases between. This CDR3 comprises 12 residues.

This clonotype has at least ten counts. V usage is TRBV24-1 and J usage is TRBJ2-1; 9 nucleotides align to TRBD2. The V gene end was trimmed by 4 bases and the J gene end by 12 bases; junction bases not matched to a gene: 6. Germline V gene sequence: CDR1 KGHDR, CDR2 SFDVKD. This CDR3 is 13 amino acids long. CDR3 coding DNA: TGTGCCACCAGTGACCTGACTAGCGGACGGCAGTTCTTC. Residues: CATSDLTSGRQFF.

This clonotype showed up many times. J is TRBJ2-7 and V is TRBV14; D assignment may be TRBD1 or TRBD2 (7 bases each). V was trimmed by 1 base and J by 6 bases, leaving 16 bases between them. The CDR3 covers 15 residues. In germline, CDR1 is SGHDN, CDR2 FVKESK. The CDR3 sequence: CASSQVQGGTGEQYF. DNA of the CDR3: TGTGCCAGCAGCCAAGTCCAGGGGGGGACTGGCGAGCAGTACTTC.

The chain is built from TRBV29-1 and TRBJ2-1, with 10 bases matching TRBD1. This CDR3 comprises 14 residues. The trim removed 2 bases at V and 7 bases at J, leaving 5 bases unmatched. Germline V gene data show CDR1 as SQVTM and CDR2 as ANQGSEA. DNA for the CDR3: TGCAGCGTTGAAAGAGGGACAGGGGCTAATGAGCAGTTCTTC. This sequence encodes CSVERGTGANEQFF.

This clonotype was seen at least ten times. In DNA form, the CDR3 reads TGTGCCAGCACAAGGTGGGGAGGTGGCTACACCTTC. The encoded protein is CASTRWGGGYTF. This chain connects TRBV7-9 to TRBJ1-2, with unresolved D. The CDR3 extends over 12 amino acids. V was clipped by 7 bases and J by 7 bases, with 13 bases between them. CDR1 and CDR2 from the germline V gene are SEHNR and FQNEAQ (reference sequence).

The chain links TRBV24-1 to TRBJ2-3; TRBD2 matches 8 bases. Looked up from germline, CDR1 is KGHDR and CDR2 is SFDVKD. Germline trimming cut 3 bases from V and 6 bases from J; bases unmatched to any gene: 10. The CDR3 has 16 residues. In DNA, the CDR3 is TGTGCCACCAGTGATGGACTAGCTGACTTCGGTGATACGCAGTATTTT. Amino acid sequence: CATSDGLADFGDTQYF.

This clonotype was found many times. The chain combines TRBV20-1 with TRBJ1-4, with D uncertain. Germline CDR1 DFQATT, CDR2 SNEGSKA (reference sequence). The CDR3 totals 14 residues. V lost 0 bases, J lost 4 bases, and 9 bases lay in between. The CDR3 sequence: CSARDIRLNEKLFF. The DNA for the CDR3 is TGCAGTGCTAGAGATATCAGGCTTAATGAAAAACTGTTTTTT.

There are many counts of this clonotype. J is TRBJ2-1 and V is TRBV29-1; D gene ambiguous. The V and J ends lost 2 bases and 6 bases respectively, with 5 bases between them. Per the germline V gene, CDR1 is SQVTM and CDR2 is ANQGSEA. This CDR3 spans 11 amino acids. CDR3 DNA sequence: TGCAGCGTTGAACTGATCAATGAGCAGTTCTTC. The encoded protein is CSVELINEQFF.

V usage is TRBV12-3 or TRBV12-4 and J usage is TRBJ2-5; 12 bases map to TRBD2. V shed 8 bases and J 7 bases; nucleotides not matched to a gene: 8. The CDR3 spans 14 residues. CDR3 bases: TGTGCCAGCGGACTAGCGGGGTTATGGGGGACCCAGTACTTC. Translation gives CASGLAGLWGTQYF.

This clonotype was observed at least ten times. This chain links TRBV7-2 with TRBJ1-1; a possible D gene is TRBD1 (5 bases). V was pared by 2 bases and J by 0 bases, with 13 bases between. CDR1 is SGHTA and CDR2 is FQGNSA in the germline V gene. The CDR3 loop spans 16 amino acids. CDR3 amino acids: CASSLWGSSMNTEAFF. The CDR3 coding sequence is TGTGCCAGCAGCTTATGGGGGAGTTCCATGAACACTGAAGCTTTCTTT.

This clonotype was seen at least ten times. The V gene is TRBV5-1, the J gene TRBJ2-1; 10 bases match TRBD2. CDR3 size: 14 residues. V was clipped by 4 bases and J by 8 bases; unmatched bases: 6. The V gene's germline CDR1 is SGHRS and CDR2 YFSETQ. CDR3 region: CASSPGLAGDEQFF. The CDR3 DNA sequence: TGCGCCAGCAGCCCCGGTCTAGCGGGGGATGAGCAGTTCTTC.

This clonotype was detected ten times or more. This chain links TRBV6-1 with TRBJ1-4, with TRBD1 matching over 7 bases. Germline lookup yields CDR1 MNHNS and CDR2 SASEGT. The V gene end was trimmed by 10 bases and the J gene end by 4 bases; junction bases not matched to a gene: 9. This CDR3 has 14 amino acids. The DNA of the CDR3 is TGTGCCATAACTACCGGGACAGTTAATGAAAAACTGTTTTTT. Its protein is CAITTGTVNEKLFF.

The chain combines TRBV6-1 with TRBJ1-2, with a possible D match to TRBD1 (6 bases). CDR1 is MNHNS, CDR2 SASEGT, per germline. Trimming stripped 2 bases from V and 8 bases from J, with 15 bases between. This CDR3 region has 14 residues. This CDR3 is CASSELGRGPGYTF. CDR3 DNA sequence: TGTGCCAGCAGTGAACTTGGCAGGGGACCCGGCTACACCTTC.